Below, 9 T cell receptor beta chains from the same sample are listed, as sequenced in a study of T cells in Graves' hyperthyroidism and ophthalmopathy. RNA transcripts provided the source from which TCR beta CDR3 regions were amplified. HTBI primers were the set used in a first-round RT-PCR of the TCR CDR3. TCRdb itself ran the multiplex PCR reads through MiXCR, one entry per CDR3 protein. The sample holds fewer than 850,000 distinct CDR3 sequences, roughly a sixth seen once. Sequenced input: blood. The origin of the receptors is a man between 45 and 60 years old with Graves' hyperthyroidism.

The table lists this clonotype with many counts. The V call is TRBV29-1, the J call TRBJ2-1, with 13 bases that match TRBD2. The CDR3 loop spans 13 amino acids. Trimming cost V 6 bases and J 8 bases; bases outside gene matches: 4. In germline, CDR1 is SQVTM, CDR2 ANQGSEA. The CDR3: CSVRTSGSYEQFF. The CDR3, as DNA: TGCAGCGTCAGGACTAGCGGGAGCTATGAGCAGTTCTTC.

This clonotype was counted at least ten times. CDR3 sequence reads: CASSGGGGGRKEQFF. Written as DNA, the CDR3 is TGTGCCAGCAGTGGGGGTGGAGGGGGCCGCAAAGAGCAGTTCTTC. The rearrangement links TRBV28 to TRBJ2-1; weak D call: TRBD1 (7 bases). CDR1 is MDHEN, CDR2 SYDVKM, per germline. V lost 5 bases to trimming and J lost 10 bases, with 21 bases between them. The CDR3 extends over 15 amino acids. Variable domain in full (rest from reference TRBV28 and TRBJ2-1): DVKVTQSSRYLVKRTGEKVFLECVQDMDHENMFWYRQDPGLGLRLIYFSYDVKMKEKGDIPEGYSVSREKKERFSLILESASTNQTSMYLCASSGGGGGRKEQFFGPGTRLTVL.

The CDR3 DNA is TGTGCCAGCAGTTACTCTCTGTTGGGGGAGACAACTAATGAAAAACTGTTTTTT. This sequence encodes CASSYSLLGETTNEKLFF. The V call is TRBV6-2 or TRBV6-3, the J call TRBJ1-4; D is perhaps TRBD1 (5 bases). With 0 bases removed from V and 0 bases from J, the gap between germline ends came to 14 bases. The CDR3 totals 18 residues. CDR1 and CDR2 (germline): MNHEY, SVGEGT.

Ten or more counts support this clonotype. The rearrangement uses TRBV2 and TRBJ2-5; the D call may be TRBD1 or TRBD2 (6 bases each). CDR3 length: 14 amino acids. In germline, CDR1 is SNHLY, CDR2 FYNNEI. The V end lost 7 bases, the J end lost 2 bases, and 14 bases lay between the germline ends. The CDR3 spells CASTRGGTQETQYF. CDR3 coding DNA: TGTGCCAGCACTCGGGGCGGGACACAAGAGACCCAGTACTTC.

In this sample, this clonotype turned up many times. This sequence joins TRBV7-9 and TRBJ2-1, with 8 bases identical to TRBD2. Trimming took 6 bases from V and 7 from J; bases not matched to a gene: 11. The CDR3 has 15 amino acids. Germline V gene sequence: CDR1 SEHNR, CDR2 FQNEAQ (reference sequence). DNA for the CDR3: TGTGCCAGCAGAGCTTGGGAGCGGGAGAGAAATGAGCAGTTCTTC. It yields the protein CASRAWERERNEQFF.

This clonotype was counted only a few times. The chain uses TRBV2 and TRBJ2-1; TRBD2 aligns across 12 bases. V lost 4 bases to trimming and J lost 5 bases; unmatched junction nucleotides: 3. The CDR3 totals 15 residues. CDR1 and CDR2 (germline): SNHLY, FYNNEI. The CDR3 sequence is CASSGTSGNNNEQFF. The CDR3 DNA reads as TGTGCCAGCAGTGGGACTAGCGGGAATAACAATGAGCAGTTCTTC.

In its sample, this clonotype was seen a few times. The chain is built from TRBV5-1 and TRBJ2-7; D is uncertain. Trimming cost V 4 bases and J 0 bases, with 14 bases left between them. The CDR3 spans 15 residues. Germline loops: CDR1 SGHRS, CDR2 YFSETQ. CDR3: CASSLGGANSYEQYF. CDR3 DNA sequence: TGCGCCAGCAGCCTGGGCGGAGCGAACTCCTACGAGCAGTACTTC.

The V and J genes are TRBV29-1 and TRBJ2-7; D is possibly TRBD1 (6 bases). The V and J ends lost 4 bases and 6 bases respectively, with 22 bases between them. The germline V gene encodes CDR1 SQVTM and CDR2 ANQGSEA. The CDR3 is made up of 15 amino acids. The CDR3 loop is CSVGGQGIEICEQYF. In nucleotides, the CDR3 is TGCAGCGTTGGGGGTCAGGGGATTGAAATCTGCGAGCAGTACTTC.

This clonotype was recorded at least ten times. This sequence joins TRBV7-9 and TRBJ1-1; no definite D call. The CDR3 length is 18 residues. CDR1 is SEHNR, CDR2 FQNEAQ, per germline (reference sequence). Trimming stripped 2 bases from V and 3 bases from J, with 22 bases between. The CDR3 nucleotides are TGTGCCAGCAGCTTAAGTCGACACCCCGGCATTGGGGACACTGAAGCTTTCTTT. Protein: CASSLSRHPGIGDTEAFF.